The clone carrying this TCR beta chain has a single count. What it binds is not known. The data were obtained in a study of OX40 agonist ivuxolimab in advanced cancers. Study-wide context: Patients receiving dose escalation had hepatocellular carcinoma, melanoma, renal cell or head and neck cancer. Whole-study findings and limits: The study found that CD8+ T cells averaged more expanded clones than CD4+. At 0.1 to 3.0 mg/kg and by week 6, clonal expansion occurred in CD4+ and CD8+ blood T cells.

The CDR3 sequence is 13 residues long. With 6 bases removed from V and 2 bases from J, the gap between germline ends came to 8 bases. Germline V gene data show CDR1 as LNHDA and CDR2 as SQIVND (reference sequence). Sequenced by immunoSEQ multiplex PCR; TCRdb stores in-frame clones only, minus some. Of some 80,000 clones in the sample, approximately 90% were seen once. The receptor comes from an adult with an advanced solid tumor such as melanoma, head and neck, liver or kidney cancer. Sequences were derived from CD4+ or CD8+ T cells sorted from blood, sampled in a trial of the OX40 agonist ivuxolimab. The rearrangement links TRBV19 to TRBJ1-5, with D possibly matching TRBD1 (6 bases). In nucleotides, the CDR3 is TGTGCCAGTAGCCCAGGGGGCAATCAGCCCCAGCATTTT. This codes for CASSPGGNQPQHF.